These 11 T cell receptor beta chains originate from one sample sequenced in a study of human T cells and chemical hapten exposure. Stated time point: pre-sensitization, week 0. The treatment here: therapeutic diphenylcyclopropenone sensitization with weekly scalp DPC. TCRdb fed the RACE reads into MiXCR, producing one record per CDR3 protein. This table holds around 380,000 distinct CDR3 sequences, about 5% found once. Sequenced material: whole blood, taken in connection with sensitization to the hapten diphenylcyclopropenone (DPC). Receptors originate from a woman aged 18 to 35 with alopecia areata. Some clones in this sample may be carry-over from other donors' samples.

This clonotype was counted a few times. This sequence joins TRBV18 and TRBJ1-4, with unresolved D. This CDR3 has 16 amino acids. The V and J ends lost 2 bases and 7 bases respectively, with 17 bases between them. The germline CDR1 and CDR2 sequences are KGHSH and LQKENI. The CDR3 loop reads CASSPYDTHGGEKLFF. CDR3 coding DNA: TGTGCCAGCTCACCATACGACACCCACGGTGGTGAAAAACTGTTTTTT.

This clonotype was seen repeatedly, ten times or more. The J gene is TRBJ1-2, the V gene TRBV7-2; D not certain. V shed 6 bases and J shed 0 bases, with 11 bases lying between them. CDR3 length: 14 amino acids. Germline CDR1 is SGHTA and CDR2 is FQGNSA. The chain's CDR3 is CASRSGGTNYGYTF. The CDR3 nucleotides are TGTGCCAGCAGATCTGGCGGAACTAACTATGGCTACACCTTC.

The rearrangement joins TRBV3-1 to TRBJ2-3, with TRBD1 matching over 10 bases. The CDR3 is 15 amino acids. CDR1 is LGHDT, CDR2 YNNKEL, per germline (reference sequence). V lost 3 bases to trimming and J lost 5 bases; unmatched junction nucleotides: 5. The CDR3 region is CASSHSGTGVDTQYF. Written as DNA, the CDR3 is TGTGCCAGCAGCCACTCCGGGACAGGGGTAGATACGCAGTATTTT.

The gene calls are TRBV28 and TRBJ1-3; D is unresolved. This CDR3 has 15 amino acids. Germline CDR1 is MDHEN and CDR2 is SYDVKM. V was trimmed by 7 bases and J by 2 bases, leaving 15 bases between them. CDR3 sequence reads: CASTPLGGAGNTIYF. CDR3 nucleotides: TGTGCCAGCACGCCTTTAGGAGGCGCTGGAAACACCATATATTTT. The entire variable domain, with the rest obtained from reference TRBV28 and TRBJ1-3, is as follows: DVKVTQSSRYLVKRTGEKVFLECVQDMDHENMFWYRQDPGLGLRLIYFSYDVKMKEKGDIPEGYSVSREKKERFSLILESASTNQTSMYLCASTPLGGAGNTIYFGEGSWLTVV.

A note on this clonotype: This could be a read error, since a much larger clone is one nucleotide away. CDR3 sequence reads: CGSSSRRAVYTDTQYF. CDR3 nucleotides: TGTGGCAGCAGCTCCCGCCGGGCGGTTTACACAGATACGCAGTATTTT. The chain joins TRBV6-2 or TRBV6-3 to TRBJ2-3; D remains unclear. Germline assignment: CDR1 MNHEY and CDR2 SVGEGT. The CDR3 totals 16 residues.

The chain couples TRBV27 to TRBJ2-5; 10 nucleotides line up with TRBD2. This CDR3 spans 18 amino acids. The germline V gene encodes CDR1 MNHEY and CDR2 SMNVEV (reference sequence). Trimming removed 0 bases from V and 3 bases from J; junction bases left unmatched: 10. This CDR3 reads CASSLSYPSGGKEETQYF. The CDR3 coding sequence is TGTGCCAGCAGTTTATCGTATCCTAGCGGGGGAAAAGAAGAGACCCAGTACTTC.

The V and J genes are TRBV5-1 and TRBJ2-7; a weak D match, TRBD1 (6 bases). V lost 0 bases, J lost 0 bases, and 13 bases lay in between. Germline V gene lookup returns CDR1 SGHRS and CDR2 YFSETQ. The CDR3 is 16 amino acids. The CDR3 sequence is CASSLEPGDISYEQYF. Written as DNA, the CDR3 is TGCGCCAGCAGCTTGGAGCCCGGGGACATCTCCTACGAGCAGTACTTC.

The sample holds a few counts of this clonotype. V gene TRBV5-1 combines with J gene TRBJ2-3; D might be TRBD1 or TRBD2, each matching 6 bases. CDR3 length: 14 amino acids. The V gene lost 2 bases and the J gene lost 5 bases, with 12 bases spanning the gap. Germline CDR1 is SGHRS and CDR2 is YFSETQ. The CDR3 reads CASSLWGAEDTQYF. CDR3 sequence (DNA): TGCGCCAGCAGCTTATGGGGGGCAGAAGATACGCAGTATTTT.

This clonotype was observed a few times. V and J are TRBV6-6 and TRBJ2-7; TRBD1 is a possible D gene (6 bases). Germline V CDR1 and CDR2: MNHNY, SVGAGI (reference sequence). The CDR3 runs 12 residues. The V and J ends lost 5 bases and 7 bases respectively, with 12 bases between them. The CDR3, as DNA: TGTGCCAGCAGTACAGGGAGAGGTGAGCAGTACTTC. This encodes CASSTGRGEQYF.

This clonotype was detected many times. The V and J genes are TRBV29-1 and TRBJ2-1; possibly TRBD2 for D (6 bases). V lost 4 bases to trimming and J lost 2 bases, with 9 bases between them. This CDR3 has 13 residues. CDR1 is SQVTM and CDR2 is ANQGSEA in the germline V gene. CDR3 loop: CSVGGEPYNEQFF. The CDR3 DNA reads as TGCAGCGTTGGCGGGGAGCCCTACAATGAGCAGTTCTTC.

As concerns this clonotype: A much larger clonotype is one base distant, so this may be a read error. The V and J genes are TRBV7-8 and TRBJ1-1, with D possibly being TRBD1 (5 bases). The V gene's germline CDR1 is SGHVS and CDR2 FQNEAQ. V dropped 7 bases and J dropped 5 bases, with 20 bases sitting between them. This CDR3 spans 15 amino acids. This CDR3 is CASILRQSWGTEAFF. CDR3 bases: TGTGCCAGCATCCTCAGACAGAGCTGGGGAACTGAAGCTTTCTTT.